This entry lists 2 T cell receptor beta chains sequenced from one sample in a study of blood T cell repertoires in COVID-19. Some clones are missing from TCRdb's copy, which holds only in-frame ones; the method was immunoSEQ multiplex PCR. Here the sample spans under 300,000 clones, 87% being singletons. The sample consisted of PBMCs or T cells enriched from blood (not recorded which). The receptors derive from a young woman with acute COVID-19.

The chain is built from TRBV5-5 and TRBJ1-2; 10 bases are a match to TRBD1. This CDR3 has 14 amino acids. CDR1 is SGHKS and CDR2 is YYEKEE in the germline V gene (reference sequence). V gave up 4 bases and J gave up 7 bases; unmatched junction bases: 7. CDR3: CASSPGQGLAGYTF. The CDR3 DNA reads TGTGCCAGCAGCCCGGGACAGGGGTTAGCTGGCTACACCTTC.

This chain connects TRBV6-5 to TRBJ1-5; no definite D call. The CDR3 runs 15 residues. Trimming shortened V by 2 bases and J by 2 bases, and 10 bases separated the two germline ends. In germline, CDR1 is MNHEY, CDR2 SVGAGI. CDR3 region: CASSYGNTGNQPQHF. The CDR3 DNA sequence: TGTGCCAGCAGTTACGGTAATACAGGCAATCAGCCCCAGCATTTT.